Following are 24 T cell receptor beta chains from one sample sequenced in a study of blood T cell repertoires in COVID-19 (dated by TCRdb to about 2020). Libraries were made using the immunoSEQ multiplex PCR assay. TCRdb provides this immuneACCESS table in a form limited to in-frame rearrangements. Some clones are lacking; in checked studies, under half of them reflect an unresolved V gene, and why the rest are absent is not known. The sample yields 190,000 or so clones; approximately 86% were counted once. Clones ranked in the top ten supply about 9.3% of the sample. The sample comprised PBMCs or T cells enriched from blood (not recorded which). The origin of the receptors is a man between 18 and 35 years old with acute COVID-19.

The gene calls are TRBV12-5 and TRBJ2-3; 11 nucleotides match TRBD2. The CDR3 loop spans 16 amino acids. The trim removed 1 base at V and 2 bases at J, leaving 2 bases unmatched. CDR1 is LGHNT and CDR2 is FRNRAP in the germline V gene. CDR3 bases: TGTGCTAGTGGTTTGGGGACTAGCGGGCACACAGATACGCAGTATTTT. Translation: CASGLGTSGHTDTQYF.

This sequence joins TRBV11-2 and TRBJ2-2; 7 bases map to TRBD1. J lost 4 bases, V lost 6 bases, and 17 bases had no gene match. The CDR3 sequence is 18 residues long. Germline CDR1 SGHAT, CDR2 FQNNGV. This CDR3 reads CASRPIGASQGFTGELFF. The DNA for the CDR3 is TGTGCCAGCAGGCCCATTGGGGCCTCACAGGGGTTCACCGGGGAGCTGTTTTTT.

The rearrangement links TRBV19 to TRBJ2-7, with 10 bases fitting TRBD2. Trimming took 3 bases from V and 7 from J; bases not matched to a gene: 6. CDR3 length: 14 amino acids. CDR1 LNHDA and CDR2 SQIVND come from the germline V gene (reference sequence). This CDR3 reads CASSIASGSMEQYF. The CDR3 DNA reads TGTGCCAGTAGTATTGCTAGCGGGAGTATGGAGCAGTACTTC.

The DNA for the CDR3 is TGTGCCACCAGTGATGTGCGACAGGGAAATGGCTACACCTTC. Protein product: CATSDVRQGNGYTF. The chain combines TRBV24-1 with TRBJ1-2, with TRBD1 matching 7 bases. Looked up from germline, CDR1 is KGHDR and CDR2 is SFDVKD. V lost 3 bases and J lost 6; bases outside the gene matches: 6. This CDR3 region has 14 residues.

The count of this clone is one. This chain links TRBV28 with TRBJ1-4; D gene uncertain. Trimming shortened V by 10 bases and J by 1 base, and 13 bases separated the two germline ends. CDR1 MDHEN and CDR2 SYDVKM come from the germline V gene. The CDR3 consists of 14 residues. CDR3: CAIQSAKTNEKLFF. DNA for the CDR3: TGTGCCATCCAGTCCGCAAAAACTAATGAAAAACTGTTTTTT.

The V gene is TRBV27, the J gene TRBJ2-1; 9 positions agree with TRBD1. CDR1 and CDR2 (germline): MNHEY, SMNVEV (reference sequence). V was clipped by 5 bases and J by 3 bases; unmatched bases: 5. The CDR3 runs to 15 residues. This CDR3 reads CASSLTGGNYNEQFF. The CDR3 DNA reads TGTGCCAGCAGTCTGACAGGGGGAAACTACAATGAGCAGTTCTTC.

The table lists this clone with a few counts. The chain couples TRBV4-2 to TRBJ1-2, with D unresolved. Trimming left V 2 bases short and J 3 bases short, with 10 bases between. CDR1 LGHNA and CDR2 YNFKEQ come from the germline V gene. There are 14 residues in the CDR3. The CDR3 DNA is TGTGCCAGCAGCCAAATAAGTCCAGACTATGGCTACACCTTC. It specifies CASSQISPDYGYTF.

This clone was seen a single time. V gene TRBV9 combines with J gene TRBJ2-5, with 9 bases lining up with TRBD1. The V and J ends lost 3 bases and 5 bases, in that order; junction bases with no gene match: 5. The CDR3 has 14 residues. Germline V gives CDR1 SGDLS, CDR2 YYNGEE. This CDR3 is CASSAWDRVETQYF. The CDR3 bases are TGTGCCAGCAGCGCTTGGGACAGGGTGGAGACCCAGTACTTC.

The chain links TRBV6-5 to TRBJ2-7, with TRBD2 matching 11 bases. Losses at the gene ends were 7 bases for V and 6 bases for J; bases not matched to a gene: 11. Germline V CDR1 and CDR2: MNHEY, SVGAGI. The CDR3 is 15 amino acids. CDR3 region: CASTSELAGVGEQYF. CDR3 sequence (DNA): TGTGCCAGCACGTCGGAACTAGCGGGAGTGGGCGAGCAGTACTTC.

V gene TRBV6-5 combines with J gene TRBJ1-3, with a tentative D call TRBD1 (5 bases). Trimming pared 7 bases from V and 2 bases from J, leaving 12 bases between. In germline, CDR1 is MNHEY, CDR2 SVGAGI. The CDR3 contains 14 residues. Here the CDR3 reads CASKLGGTGNTIYF. In DNA form, the CDR3 reads TGTGCCAGCAAGCTCGGGGGAACTGGAAACACCATATATTTT.

The chain uses TRBV9 and TRBJ2-2; possible D gene TRBD2, 5 bases. CDR1 and CDR2 (germline): SGDLS, YYNGEE. V lost 4 bases and J lost 4, with 17 bases in between. The CDR3 spans 16 residues. Written as DNA, the CDR3 is TGTGCCAGCAGCATCACGGACTCCACGGGCACCGGGGAGCTGTTTTTT. Its protein is CASSITDSTGTGELFF.

Only one count was recorded for this clone. The rearrangement links TRBV7-7 to TRBJ1-4; D may be TRBD1 (6 bases). Germline loops: CDR1 SSHAT, CDR2 FNYEAQ (reference sequence). The CDR3 sequence is 13 residues long. The CDR3 region has the DNA TGTGCTAGCCCGACCCCAGGGGACGAAAAACTGTTTTTT. Amino acid sequence: CASPTPGDEKLFF.

This clone was picked up a small number of times. The chain recombines TRBV19 with TRBJ1-5, with 10 bases lining up with TRBD1. The junction had 1 base not matched to a gene; V was cut back by 3 bases and J by 8 bases. This CDR3 has 13 amino acids. Per the germline V gene, CDR1 is LNHDA and CDR2 is SQIVND (reference sequence). For the CDR3, the DNA is TGTGCCAGTAGTATTGGGACAGGGGAGCCCCAGCATTTT. It translates to CASSIGTGEPQHF.

V gene TRBV18 combines with J gene TRBJ1-3; 7 bases agree with TRBD1. CDR3 size: 15 residues. Germline V gene data show CDR1 as KGHSH and CDR2 as LQKENI. The V and J ends lost 4 bases and 3 bases, in that order; junction bases with no gene match: 6. CDR3 sequence reads: CASSLDREIGNTIYF. The CDR3 DNA reads TGTGCCAGCTCACTTGACAGGGAAATTGGAAACACCATATATTTT.

The chain joins TRBV4-1 to TRBJ1-6; maybe TRBD1 (5 bases). V lost 0 bases and J 8 bases, leaving 8 bases between the germline ends. Germline values: CDR1 MGHRA, CDR2 YSYEKL. This CDR3 contains 14 residues. CDR3 DNA: TGCGCCAGCAGCCAAGAAACAGGATATTCACCCCTCCACTTT. Amino acid sequence: CASSQETGYSPLHF.

This chain connects TRBV5-5 to TRBJ2-1; 7 nucleotides line up with TRBD1. Per the germline V gene, CDR1 is SGHKS and CDR2 is YYEKEE (reference sequence). The CDR3 is 14 amino acids. V gave up 6 bases and J gave up 5 bases; unmatched junction bases: 8. For the CDR3, the DNA is TGTGCCAGCACCGTCCGGGACAGCAACAATGAGCAGTTCTTC. Translating gives CASTVRDSNNEQFF.

This chain's CDR3 is CASSPMSSYNEQFF. CDR3 bases: TGTGCCAGCAGTCCCATGAGCTCCTACAATGAGCAGTTCTTC. The chain recombines TRBV27 with TRBJ2-1; D remains unclear. The CDR3 covers 14 residues. Germline loops: CDR1 MNHEY, CDR2 SMNVEV (reference sequence). V was pared by 5 bases and J by 0 bases, with 8 bases between.

The V and J genes are TRBV6-2 or TRBV6-3 and TRBJ2-2, with 11 bases aligning to TRBD2. Trimming took 5 bases from V and 3 from J; bases not matched to a gene: 2. CDR3 length: 15 residues. Germline V gene data show CDR1 as MNHEY and CDR2 as SVGEGT. For the CDR3, the DNA is TGTGCCAGCAGTATAGCGGGAGGGTACACCGGGGAGCTGTTTTTT. It is translated as CASSIAGGYTGELFF.

The chain combines TRBV28 with TRBJ2-6; tentatively, D is TRBD2 (5 bases). V was cut by 2 bases and J by 0 bases, with 8 bases left in between. The CDR3 spans 16 residues. CDR1 is MDHEN and CDR2 is SYDVKM in the germline V gene. CDR3 DNA: TGTGCCAGCAGTTTACCGGGGAGCTCTGGGGCCAACGTCCTGACTTTC. Translating gives CASSLPGSSGANVLTF.

This clone appeared a single time. CDR3 sequence reads: CASSTKRDYYNEQFF. The CDR3 DNA reads TGTGCCAGCAGCACCAAGCGGGACTACTACAATGAGCAGTTCTTC. This rearrangement joins TRBV7-2 to TRBJ2-1; TRBD2 matches 7 bases. The CDR3 contains 15 residues. CDR1 is SGHTA and CDR2 is FQGNSA in the germline V gene. The junction had 7 bases not matched to a gene; V was cut back by 5 bases and J by 3 bases.

This sequence joins TRBV27 and TRBJ2-7, with 9 bases fitting TRBD1. With V trimmed by 5 bases and J by 3 bases, 5 bases remained unmatched. The CDR3 contains 14 residues. The germline V gene has CDR1 MNHEY and CDR2 SMNVEV (reference sequence). This CDR3 is CASSQWTGDYEQYF. The CDR3 region has the DNA TGTGCCAGCAGTCAATGGACAGGGGACTACGAGCAGTACTTC.

The V gene is TRBV7-2, the J gene TRBJ1-2, with D possibly matching TRBD1 (6 bases). The germline V gene encodes CDR1 SGHTA and CDR2 FQGNSA. The germline V and J ends were trimmed by 5 bases and 2 bases, with 15 bases remaining between them. This CDR3 region has 15 residues. The CDR3 region has the DNA TGTGCCAGCAGCCCAGGACAGTCCGAGAACTATGGCTACACCTTC. This gives the protein CASSPGQSENYGYTF.

The V and J genes are TRBV4-2 and TRBJ2-2; 7 positions match TRBD1. This CDR3 contains 14 residues. Germline CDR1 and CDR2: LGHNA and YNFKEQ. V trimming: 4 bases; J trimming: 4 bases; junction bases outside the gene matches: 3. CDR3 sequence (DNA): TGTGCCAGCAGCCCGGGACAGCTCACCGGGGAGCTGTTTTTT. Translating gives CASSPGQLTGELFF.

The J gene is TRBJ2-1, the V gene TRBV7-8; D gene unclear. The V gene lost 2 bases and the J gene lost 1 base, with 12 bases spanning the gap. The germline V gene encodes CDR1 SGHVS and CDR2 FQNEAQ. The CDR3 is 16 amino acids. The CDR3 coding sequence is TGTGCCAGCAGCTTAATGGTCGGGTTATCCTACAATGAGCAGTTCTTC. It encodes CASSLMVGLSYNEQFF.